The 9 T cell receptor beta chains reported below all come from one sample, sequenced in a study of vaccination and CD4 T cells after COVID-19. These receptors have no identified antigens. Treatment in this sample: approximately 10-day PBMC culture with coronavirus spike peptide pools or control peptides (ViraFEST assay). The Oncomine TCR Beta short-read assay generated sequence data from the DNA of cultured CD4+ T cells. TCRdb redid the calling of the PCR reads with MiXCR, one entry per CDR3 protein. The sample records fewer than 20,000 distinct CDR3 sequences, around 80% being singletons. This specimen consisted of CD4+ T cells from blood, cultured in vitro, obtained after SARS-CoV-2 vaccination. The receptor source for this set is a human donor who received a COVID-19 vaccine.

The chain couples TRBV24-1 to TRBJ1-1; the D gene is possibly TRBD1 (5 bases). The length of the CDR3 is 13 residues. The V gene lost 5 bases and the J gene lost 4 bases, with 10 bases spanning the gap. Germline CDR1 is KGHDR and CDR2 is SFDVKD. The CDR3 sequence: CATSGRGGTEAFF. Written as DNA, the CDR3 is TGTGCCACCAGTGGAAGGGGTGGCACTGAAGCTTTCTTT.

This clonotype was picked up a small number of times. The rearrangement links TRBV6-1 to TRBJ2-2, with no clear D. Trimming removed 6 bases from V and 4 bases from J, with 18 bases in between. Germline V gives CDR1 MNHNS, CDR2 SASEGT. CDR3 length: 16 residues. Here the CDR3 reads CASRGMDVYPTGELFF. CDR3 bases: TGTGCCAGCAGAGGTATGGACGTCTACCCCACCGGGGAGCTGTTTTTT.

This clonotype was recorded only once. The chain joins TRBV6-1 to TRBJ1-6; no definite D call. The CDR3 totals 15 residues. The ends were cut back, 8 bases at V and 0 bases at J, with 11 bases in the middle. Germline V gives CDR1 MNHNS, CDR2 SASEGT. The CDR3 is CASRRTSSYNSPLHF. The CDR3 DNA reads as TGTGCCAGCCGAAGGACGAGCTCCTATAATTCACCCCTCCACTTT.

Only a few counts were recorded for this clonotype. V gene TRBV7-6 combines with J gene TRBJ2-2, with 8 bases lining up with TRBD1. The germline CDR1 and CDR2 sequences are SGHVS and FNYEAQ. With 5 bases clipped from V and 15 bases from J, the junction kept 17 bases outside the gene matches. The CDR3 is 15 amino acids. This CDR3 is CASSPGPDRVTEVFF. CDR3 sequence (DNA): TGTGCCAGCAGCCCGGGGCCGGACAGGGTGACCGAGGTGTTTTTT.

The CDR3 reads CAISEGRDSQEKLFF. The CDR3 DNA follows: TGTGCCATCAGTGAGGGCAGGGATTCCCAGGAAAAACTGTTTTTT. The chain couples TRBV10-3 to TRBJ1-4; possible D gene TRBD1, 5 bases. V was pared by 2 bases and J by 8 bases, with 15 bases between. The CDR3 loop spans 15 amino acids. CDR1 and CDR2 from the germline V gene are ENHRY and SYGVKD.

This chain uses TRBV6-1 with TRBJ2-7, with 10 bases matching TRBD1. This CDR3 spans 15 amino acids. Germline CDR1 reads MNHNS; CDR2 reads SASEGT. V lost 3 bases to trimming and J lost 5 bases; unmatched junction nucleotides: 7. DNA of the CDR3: TGTGCCAGCAGTGATCCTAGGACAGGGGGGGACGAGCAGTACTTC. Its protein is CASSDPRTGGDEQYF.

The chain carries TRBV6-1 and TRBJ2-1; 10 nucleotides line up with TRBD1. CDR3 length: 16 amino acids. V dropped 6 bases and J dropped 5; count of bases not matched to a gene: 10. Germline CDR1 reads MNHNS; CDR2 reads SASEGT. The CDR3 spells CASSARGGQGDNEQFF. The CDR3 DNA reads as TGTGCCAGCAGCGCCCGGGGAGGACAGGGGGACAATGAGCAGTTCTTC.

CDR3 sequence reads: CSATERGYGYTF. CDR3 in DNA: TGCAGTGCTACCGAGAGGGGTTATGGCTACACCTTC. The chain has TRBV20-1 and TRBJ1-2, with D maybe TRBD1 (5 bases). The germline V gene encodes CDR1 DFQATT and CDR2 SNEGSKA (reference sequence). V was clipped by 4 bases and J by 5 bases, with 11 bases between them. The length of the CDR3 is 12 residues.

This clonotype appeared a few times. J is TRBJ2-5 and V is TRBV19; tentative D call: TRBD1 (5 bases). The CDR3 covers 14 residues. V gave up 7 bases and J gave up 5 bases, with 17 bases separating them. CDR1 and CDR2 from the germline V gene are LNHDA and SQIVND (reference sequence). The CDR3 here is CASTTGRAAETQYF. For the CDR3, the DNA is TGTGCCAGTACCACAGGACGGGCGGCGGAGACCCAGTACTTC.